The clone carrying this T cell receptor beta chain showed up just a few times. The antigen is undetermined. These data belong to a study of persistence of HIV-infected CD4 T cells. Whole-study findings and limits: Proviral oligoclonality tracked with TCR oligoclonality within the same sorted cells.

The CDR3 is made up of 16 amino acids. CDR1 is MNHNY, CDR2 SVGAGI, per germline (reference sequence). J lost 4 bases, V lost 7 bases, and 10 bases had no gene match. The stimulus was lysate of CMV-infected fibroblasts, around 9.3 ug/mL. Memory cells lacking CD40L and CD69 with high CD45RO were sorted. This was the immunoSEQ version 4 assay in survey mode. Produced via immunoSEQ multiplex PCR; TCRdb's table is partial and in-frame only. The data show about 50,000 clones, 75% to 85% seen once. This receptor was obtained from an adult man with HIV who was CMV-seropositive. The starting material was CD4+ T cells sorted from PBMCs after roughly 19-hour stimulation, obtained from a patient who received antiretroviral therapy. The chain carries TRBV6-6 and TRBJ2-5; 12 bases are shared with TRBD1. DNA of the CDR3: TGTGCCAGCACCGAAACCTGGGACAGGGGGCGAGAGACCCAGTACTTC. Protein sequence: CASTETWDRGRETQYF.